This T cell receptor beta chain derives from a study of blood T cell repertoires in COVID-19. This clone was seen a handful of times. Authors' data handling: Estimates of nucleated cell counts were drawn from the amplification of reference gene primers. Method: immunoSEQ multiplex PCR; TCRdb's copy keeps in-frame clones and lacks some. V, J and clone size derive from that table, while D and trimming were established from the DNA sequence. The sample lists around 70,000 clones; around 80% were seen once. The source is a woman older than 75 with active or convalescent COVID-19. The specimen was peripheral blood.

The CDR3: CASSQIRNTEAFF. The CDR3 DNA sequence: TGTGCCAGCAGCCAGATAAGGAACACTGAAGCTTTCTTT. The rearrangement links TRBV7-9 to TRBJ1-1; no clear D. The CDR3 covers 13 residues. V lost 5 bases, J lost 1 base, and 8 bases lay in between. Germline CDR1 is SEHNR and CDR2 is FQNEAQ (reference sequence).